This TCR beta chain was identified in a study of T cells in localized non-small cell lung cancer. Study conclusions and caveats: Multi-region tumor sequencing was not done, so intratumor heterogeneity could not be excluded. There was higher T cell clonality in uninvolved adjacent lung than in tumor, and it was highest there.

Turning to this clone: What it binds is unknown.

This CDR3 is built from 12 residues. The V gene lost 2 bases and the J gene lost 8 bases, with 7 bases spanning the gap. The repertoire was sequenced with immunoSEQ multiplex PCR; TCRdb's copy has only in-frame clones and lacks some. The sample holds more than 20,000 clones, more than 75% seen once. The sequence derives from a woman aged 40 to 75 with stage II squamous cell lung carcinoma. Sample: PBMCs, taken before any cancer treatment. The chain joins TRBV5-3 to TRBJ1-4; D unresolved. TRBV5-3 is classed as an ORF, of uncertain function. The CDR3 nucleotides read TGTGCCAGAAGCTTTGGGAGGGAAAAACTGTTTTTT. As protein: CARSFGREKLFF.